Sequencing of this T cell receptor beta chain was carried out in a study of cytomegalovirus exposure and HLA in healthy donors. General study results and limits: Reports described diagnosis of cytomegalovirus status by the classifier as highly specific and sensitive. Researchers left out some V segments, among them TRBV6-2 and TRBV6-3, as indistinguishable.

V lost 2 bases to trimming and J lost 7 bases; unmatched junction nucleotides: 11. The CDR3 has 16 amino acids. The germline gives CDR1 SGHDN, CDR2 FVKESK. This clone was detected a few times. No antigen is known for it. PCR primers comprised 60 Vbeta and 13 Jbeta primers. Sequenced by immunoSEQ multiplex PCR; TCRdb stores in-frame clones only, minus some. The sample includes more than 85,000 clones, approximately 14% seen only once; the top ten take roughly 0.89%. The donors, nominally healthy at sampling, likely had unrecorded immune exposures. The J gene is TRBJ1-5, the V gene TRBV14; 7 nucleotides align to TRBD1. The sequence was collected from a female donor in good health and CMV-seronegative. Sequenced input: PBMCs. In DNA form, the CDR3 reads TGTGCCAGCAGCCAAACCGGGGACAGAGTACCGCAGCCCCAGCATTTT. Its protein is CASSQTGDRVPQPQHF.